The T cell receptor beta chain under discussion was sequenced for a study of CD8+CD57+ T cells in acquired aplastic anemia (dated by TCRdb to 2017 to 2018). Study-level background: A mean of approximately 3 ug of DNA, ranging from roughly 0.19 to 30 ug, was extracted from sorted CD4+ and CD8+ cells. An average of roughly 9.8 million reads for CD4+ cells and approximately 11 million reads for CD8+ cells was obtained from healthy donor samples.

In the study, sorted CD4+ and CD8+ blood T cells from patients with severe aplastic anemia and from healthy subjects underwent deep sequencing of TCR repertoires. Ficoll-Paque density gradient centrifugation was used to isolate peripheral blood mononuclear cells. Before DNA extraction, CD4+ and CD8+ T cells were sorted with FACS or magnetic beads. This clonotype was found many times. The antigen it binds to is not known. The sample holds no much larger clone one base away, and base qualities are not on file. Genomic DNA served as template for TCR beta VDJ combination and CDR3 sequence profiling. TCR repertoire sequencing was run on an Illumina HiSeq 2000. The original pipeline was this. Repertoire assessment relied on Simpson's diversity index, CDR3 size and DJ length profiles, and TRBV/TRBJ rearrangement plots. Whichever DNA sequence was most abundant in the deep sequencing data was defined as the immunodominant clone. CDR3 amino acid sequences were screened for sharing across subjects and compared with published repertoires and the VDJdb database. The public sequencing data were trimmed at Q25 with fastp and processed into clonotypes with MiXCR by TCRdb, which kept only in-frame beta chains. One record per CDR3 amino acid sequence lists the most common genes and DNA. Clone size and V and J calls follow TCRdb, not the original study. In all, the sample holds around 140,000 distinct CDR3 sequences, and around 41% of those were seen once. The ten largest clonotypes hold over 6.5% of the sample.

General findings and caveats noted by the study authors: Although twenty-nine CD8+ CDR3 sequences were shared by patients and controls, these sequences appeared highly expressed in patients and within the immunodominant clones of patients. No significant difference in CD8+ Simpson's diversity was found between patients and healthy controls (P=0.060).

Taken from cysteine to phenylalanine, the CDR3 has 18 residues. Solely the CDR3 DNA is kept, with 54 bases framed from the first base. CDR1 and CDR2 (SEHNR, FQNEAQ) derive from the germline V gene (reference sequence). V and J are trimmed by 1 base and 6 bases, and the gene matches miss 14 bases of the junction. The sequence is built from TRBV7-9 and TRBJ2-3, and 9 bases in between align with TRBD1. The receptor comes from a human donor in good health, serving as a control. Sequenced sample: sorted CD4+, CD8+, or CD8+CD57+ T cells (not recorded which) from PBMCs. CDR3 region: CASSLGSGTGTLGDTQYF. At the DNA level, the sequence is TGTGCCAGCAGCTTAGGATCCGGGACAGGGACTCTTGGCGATACGCAGTATTTT.